This record covers a single T cell receptor (beta chain). This sample stems from a study of T cells in localized non-small cell lung cancer. Assay used: immunoSEQ multiplex PCR; TCRdb lists only in-frame clones, some missing. This sample has fewer than 20,000 clones, with more than 70% found just once. Trimming cost V 2 bases and J 4 bases; bases outside gene matches: 8. CDR1 and CDR2 (germline): SGHDT, YYEEEE. This CDR3 has 16 amino acids. The sequence derives from a male donor older than 55 with stage II lung adenocarcinoma. This chain links TRBV5-6 with TRBJ1-1, with TRBD1 identical over 10 bases. The sample in question was peripheral blood mononuclear cells, obtained before any cancer treatment. CDR3 nucleotide sequence: TGTGCCAGCAGCTTAGGACAGGGGGTCTTTGGCACTGAAGCTTTCTTT. As protein: CASSLGQGVFGTEAFF.